The clone carrying this TCR beta chain was found many times. The antigen is unknown. The data derive from a study of T cell repertoires in cytomegalovirus infection. On the study more broadly: Matching HLA type, along with CMV infection, was indicated by public TCR beta signatures. Study-level points and caveats: There were carriers of CMV plus the relevant HLA, and cumulative public TCR beta family frequency identified them. Predominance within the ex vivo response was attributable to HLA-C-restricted CMV-specific TCR beta clonotypes.

The CDR3 is made up of 17 amino acids. Trimming took 5 bases from V and 1 from J; bases not matched to a gene: 10. Germline V gene sequence: CDR1 SGHTA, CDR2 FQGNSA. From the reads, TCRdb called clonotypes with MiXCR, one entry per CDR3 protein. The table has 200,000 to 250,000 distinct CDR3 sequences, under 8.5% seen once. The J gene is TRBJ1-1, the V gene TRBV7-2; the match to TRBD1 covers 10 bases. The sample consisted of PBMCs. The source of this sequence is a human donor in good health (CMV status not recorded). Some clones in this sample may be carry-over from other donors' samples. The DNA of the CDR3 is TGTGCCAGCAGCGGTCCCCGGGACAGGGGTGCGAACACTGAAGCTTTCTTT. It specifies CASSGPRDRGANTEAFF.